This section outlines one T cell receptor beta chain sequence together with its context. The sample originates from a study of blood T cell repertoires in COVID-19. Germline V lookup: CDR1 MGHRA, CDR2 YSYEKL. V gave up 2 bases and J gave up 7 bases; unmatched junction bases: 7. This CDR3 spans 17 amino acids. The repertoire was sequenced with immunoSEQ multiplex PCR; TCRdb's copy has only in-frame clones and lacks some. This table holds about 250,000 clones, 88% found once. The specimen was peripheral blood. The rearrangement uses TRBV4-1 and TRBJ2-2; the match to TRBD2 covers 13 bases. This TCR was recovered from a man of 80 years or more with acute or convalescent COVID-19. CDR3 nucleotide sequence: TGCGCCAGCAGCCAAAGGACTAGCGGGAGCGGGGACGGGGAGCTGTTTTTT. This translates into CASSQRTSGSGDGELFF.